A single sample is the source of the 23 T cell receptor beta chains below, sequenced in a study of shared clonotypes between healthy human individuals. The protocol was immunoSEQ multiplex PCR, while the TCRdb copy is restricted to in-frame clones and leaves out a portion. Among about 2 million clones listed, less than 95% were seen once. Naive CD8 cells were CD45RO-negative, positively selected for CCR7, excluding terminally differentiated effector memory CD45RA+ cells. The sequencing input was naive CD8+ T cells sorted from blood. The receptors shown here come from a young man in good health.

The rearrangement uses TRBV28 and TRBJ2-2, with 10 bases fitting TRBD2. CDR3 length equals 17 residues. Looked up from germline, CDR1 is MDHEN and CDR2 is SYDVKM. Trimming at V came to 5 bases and at J to 1 base, leaving 7 bases not matched to a gene. The CDR3 spells CASSEPSSGGNTGELFF. CDR3 bases: TGTGCCAGCAGTGAGCCTTCTAGCGGGGGGAACACCGGGGAGCTGTTTTTT.

V usage is TRBV5-1 and J usage is TRBJ2-1; D may be TRBD1 (5 bases). CDR1 and CDR2 from the germline V gene are SGHRS and YFSETQ. The V gene lost 4 bases and the J gene lost 0 bases, with 11 bases spanning the gap. CDR3 length: 15 amino acids. In DNA form, the CDR3 reads TGCGCCAGCAGCGTGGACATGAGCTCCTACAATGAGCAGTTCTTC. Translation: CASSVDMSSYNEQFF.

The gene calls are TRBV18 and TRBJ1-2, with TRBD1 matching 11 bases. The CDR3 consists of 15 residues. V shed 6 bases, J shed 4 bases, and the junction held 7 bases outside the gene matches. Looked up from germline, CDR1 is KGHSH and CDR2 is LQKENI. The CDR3 loop reads CASSLGQGAGYGYTF. CDR3 in DNA: TGTGCCAGCTCCCTCGGACAGGGGGCAGGCTATGGCTACACCTTC.

This clone was seen only once. The chain links TRBV6-6 to TRBJ2-7, with TRBD1 as a possible D gene (5 bases). The CDR3 is made up of 14 amino acids. Trimming took 2 bases from V and 5 from J, leaving 13 bases between them. Germline V gene data show CDR1 as MNHNY and CDR2 as SVGAGI (reference sequence). The CDR3 here is CASSYPGLVDEQYF. CDR3 bases: TGTGCCAGCAGTTACCCAGGGTTGGTCGACGAGCAGTACTTC.

Comments on this clone: Additional DNA sequences in this sample encode the identical CDR3. This chain connects TRBV27 to TRBJ2-6; possibly TRBD1 or TRBD2 for D (5 bases each). Germline V gives CDR1 MNHEY, CDR2 SMNVEV (reference sequence). This CDR3 has 16 residues. V was clipped by 1 base and J by 1 base, with 8 bases between them. CDR3 sequence: CASSLLGVSGANVLTF. CDR3 nucleotide sequence: TGTGCCAGCAGTTTATTGGGGGTGTCTGGGGCCAACGTCCTGACTTTC.

This sequence joins TRBV9 and TRBJ1-4; D is uncertain. The CDR3 extends over 16 amino acids. The V gene lost 0 bases and the J gene lost 0 bases, with 9 bases spanning the gap. The germline V gene has CDR1 SGDLS and CDR2 YYNGEE. The CDR3 reads CASSVGLLTTNEKLFF. The CDR3 region has the DNA TGTGCCAGCAGCGTAGGTCTCTTGACAACTAATGAAAAACTGTTTTTT.

The V and J genes are TRBV30 and TRBJ2-1; TRBD1 aligns across 7 bases. The CDR3 runs to 13 residues. The germline CDR1 and CDR2 sequences are GTSNPN and SVGIG (reference sequence). V shed 8 bases, J shed 2 bases, and the junction held 6 bases outside the gene matches. CDR3 DNA: TGTGCCGGAGCGACAGGGACCTACAATGAGCAGTTCTTC. Translated, it gives CAGATGTYNEQFF.

The DNA of the CDR3 is TGTGCCAGCAGCTTGGAACTAGCGGGCCAGAAAACCTACGAGCAGTACTTC. This translates into CASSLELAGQKTYEQYF. This chain joins TRBV13 and TRBJ2-7, with TRBD2 identical over 9 bases. The CDR3 runs to 17 residues. The ends lost 3 bases at V and 2 bases at J; junction bases unmatched: 11. Germline V gene sequence: CDR1 PRHDT, CDR2 FYEKMQ (reference sequence).

CDR3 DNA: TGTGCCAGCAGCTCAACCACAGGGGCATCTGGAAACACCATATATTTT. Translation gives CASSSTTGASGNTIYF. The chain is built from TRBV13 and TRBJ1-3; 7 nucleotides line up with TRBD1. V was clipped by 4 bases and J by 1 base; unmatched bases: 7. The CDR3 extends over 16 amino acids. CDR1 and CDR2 (germline): PRHDT, FYEKMQ (reference sequence).

The chain couples TRBV13 to TRBJ1-2; no firm D call. There are 12 residues in the CDR3. Germline CDR1 is PRHDT and CDR2 is FYEKMQ (reference sequence). V was pared by 5 bases and J by 9 bases, with 13 bases between. CDR3 in amino acids: CASSPGILSYTF. DNA for the CDR3: TGTGCCAGCAGCCCTGGGATTCTGAGCTACACCTTC.

The chain uses TRBV6-5 and TRBJ2-1; 8 positions agree with TRBD1. J gave up 7 bases and V 6 bases, and 5 bases lay outside the gene matches. There are 13 residues in the CDR3. In germline, CDR1 is MNHEY, CDR2 SVGAGI. CDR3 nucleotide sequence: TGTGCCAGCAGGTGGACAGGGTGGAATGAGCAGTTCTTC. Translation: CASRWTGWNEQFF.

The CDR3 coding sequence is TGCGCCAGCAGCCCCCGACTAGACCGGGAGCTGTTTTTT. This sequence encodes CASSPRLDRELFF. The chain uses TRBV4-1 and TRBJ2-2, with D tentatively TRBD2 (6 bases). The germline gives CDR1 MGHRA, CDR2 YSYEKL. Trimming pared 4 bases from V and 9 bases from J, leaving 12 bases between. CDR3 size: 13 residues.

The rearrangement uses TRBV2 and TRBJ1-1; D ambiguous. V was pared by 6 bases and J by 0 bases, with 8 bases between. Germline V CDR1 and CDR2: SNHLY, FYNNEI. This CDR3 region has 13 residues. CDR3 DNA sequence: TGTGCCAGCAGACAGCCCATGAACACTGAAGCTTTCTTT. Amino acid sequence: CASRQPMNTEAFF.

Comment on this clone: Distinct nucleotide sequences in the sample also encode this CDR3. The chain is built from TRBV9 and TRBJ2-7, with D perhaps being TRBD1 or TRBD2 (5 bases each). Germline CDR1 is SGDLS and CDR2 is YYNGEE. This CDR3 spans 14 amino acids. Trimming shortened V by 0 bases and J by 2 bases, and 9 bases separated the two germline ends. The DNA for the CDR3 is TGTGCCAGCAGCGTAGGGGGGAGTACCTACGAGCAGTACTTC. This encodes CASSVGGSTYEQYF.

This chain joins TRBV30 and TRBJ1-2; D is perhaps TRBD1 (5 bases). The CDR3 sequence is 14 residues long. Germline loops: CDR1 GTSNPN, CDR2 SVGIG (reference sequence). Trimming shortened V by 3 bases and J by 0 bases, and 11 bases separated the two germline ends. The CDR3 is CAWSRGDPNYGYTF. CDR3 DNA sequence: TGTGCCTGGAGCCGAGGGGACCCTAACTATGGCTACACCTTC.

In regard to this clone: Given a much more abundant clone one base away, this may be a read error. The sample has other DNA sequences that encode this CDR3 too. J is TRBJ1-5 and V is TRBV30, with D unclear. Germline CDR1 GTSNPN, CDR2 SVGIG (reference sequence). The CDR3 spans 13 residues. Trimming took off 2 bases at V and 7 bases at J, with 12 bases between the two ends. CDR3 amino acids: CAWSQRTDQPQHF. In nucleotides, the CDR3 is TGTGCCTGGAGTCAGAGGACGGACCAGCCCCAGCATTTT. Full variable domain (remainder filled in from reference TRBV30 and TRBJ1-5): SQTIHQWPATLVQPVGSPLSLECTVEGTSNPNLYWYRQAAGRGLQLLFYSVGIGQISSEVPQNLSASRPQDRQFILSSKKLLLSDSGFYLCAWSQRTDQPQHFGDGTRLSIL.

The chain has TRBV7-8 and TRBJ2-1; D is perhaps TRBD1 or TRBD2 (5 bases each). Germline V gene lookup returns CDR1 SGHVS and CDR2 FQNEAQ. The CDR3 spans 13 residues. V gave up 4 bases and J gave up 7 bases, with 11 bases separating them. DNA for the CDR3: TGTGCCAGCAGCTCGCCCTGGGGGAATGAGCAGTTCTTC. As protein: CASSSPWGNEQFF.

This clone was observed a handful of times. The chain uses TRBV4-3 and TRBJ2-5, with 12 bases that match TRBD2. The CDR3 totals 14 residues. The germline V gene has CDR1 LGHNA and CDR2 YSLEER. With V trimmed by 4 bases and J by 4 bases, 1 base remained unmatched. This CDR3 reads CASSPGLAGETQYF. The CDR3 nucleotides read TGCGCCAGCAGCCCGGGACTAGCGGGAGAGACCCAGTACTTC.

The V call is TRBV19, the J call TRBJ2-7, with D unclear. CDR1 is LNHDA, CDR2 SQIVND, per germline (reference sequence). V shed 10 bases and J shed 0 bases, with 16 bases lying between them. The length of the CDR3 is 14 residues. DNA for the CDR3: TGTGCCACCGGACGTCCGGGCCACTCCTACGAGCAGTACTTC. It translates to CATGRPGHSYEQYF.

This clone was recorded only once. The chain links TRBV13 to TRBJ2-7; 9 nucleotides match TRBD1. Germline V gene data show CDR1 as PRHDT and CDR2 as FYEKMQ (reference sequence). J lost 0 bases, V lost 4 bases, and 13 bases had no gene match. This CDR3 has 18 amino acids. CDR3 in amino acids: CASSSTGTGLTGSYEQYF. DNA for the CDR3: TGTGCCAGCAGCTCGACCGGGACAGGGCTGACGGGCTCCTACGAGCAGTACTTC.

The chain carries TRBV5-8 and TRBJ1-1, with D possibly being TRBD1 (5 bases). The germline CDR1 and CDR2 sequences are SGHTS and YDEGEE. Trimming pared 1 base from V and 4 bases from J, leaving 8 bases between. The CDR3 is 13 amino acids. The DNA for the CDR3 is TGTGCCAGCAGCTTGCAGGGAGCCACTGAAGCTTTCTTT. It is translated as CASSLQGATEAFF.

The chain combines TRBV7-8 with TRBJ1-1, with TRBD1 identical over 9 bases. The CDR3 contains 16 residues. CDR1 and CDR2 from the germline V gene are SGHVS and FQNEAQ. The ends lost 4 bases at V and 0 bases at J; junction bases unmatched: 6. DNA of the CDR3: TGTGCCAGCAGCTCCCCGGGACAGGGTGTGAACACTGAAGCTTTCTTT. Translation gives CASSSPGQGVNTEAFF.

As regards this clone: The sample carries other DNA sequences with the same CDR3. The chain couples TRBV5-4 to TRBJ2-7; no reliable D call. Germline CDR1 and CDR2: SGHNT and YYREEE (reference sequence). The CDR3 has 13 residues. V was pared by 1 base and J by 0 bases, with 5 bases between. In nucleotides, the CDR3 is TGTGCCAGCAGCTTGCGGACCTCCTACGAGCAGTACTTC. It encodes CASSLRTSYEQYF. The whole variable domain, filled in from reference TRBV5-4 and TRBJ2-7, reads ETGVTQSPTHLIKTRGQQVTLRCSSQSGHNTVSWYQQALGQGPQFIFQYYREEENGRGNFPPRFSGLQFPNYSSELNVNALELDDSALYLCASSLRTSYEQYFGPGTRLTVT.